The clone carrying this T cell receptor (beta chain) appeared once. The data originate from a study of blood T cell repertoires in COVID-19. Study context: Samples representing acute and convalescent COVID-19 were sourced from the United States, Italy and Spain. The cDNA or gDNA used as material had been derived from T cells, B-cell-depleted T cells, or PBMCs.

J lost 6 bases, V lost 5 bases, and 6 bases had no gene match. This CDR3 contains 14 residues. CDR1 is SGHTA, CDR2 FQGTGA, per germline. Authors' analysis steps: Amplified reference gene primers provided the basis for estimating nucleated cell counts. Repertoires were generated with immunoSEQ multiplex PCR, while TCRdb's copy carries only in-frame clones and drops some. V, J and clone size reflect that table, while D and trimming were determined from the DNA. The sample lists 150,000 or so clones; approximately 80% were seen once. The receptor's source is an elderly woman with active or convalescent COVID-19. The sequenced sample consisted of peripheral blood. V usage is TRBV7-3 and J usage is TRBJ2-1, with 8 bases that match TRBD2. The CDR3 DNA reads TGTGCCAGCAGCGCCTCGGGGGGGCTCAATGAGCAGTTCTTC. Residues: CASSASGGLNEQFF. The whole variable domain, filled in from reference TRBV7-3 and TRBJ2-1, reads GAGVSQTPSNKVTEKGKYVELRCDPISGHTALYWYRQSLGQGPEFLIYFQGTGAADDSGLPNDRFFAVRPEGSVSTLKIQRTERGDSAVYLCASSASGGLNEQFFGPGTRLTVL.